The 20 T cell receptor beta chains in this list originate from one sample, sequenced in a study of a mutant IDH1 vaccine in newly diagnosed glioma. The time point denotes: week 47, end of study. What each vaccine dose contained was 300 ug of mutant IDH1 20-mer peptide, accompanied by topical imiquimod. For these TCRs, the target antigens are not known. Clones were sequenced by immunoSEQ multiplex PCR, and TCRdb holds only the in-frame ones, with some missing. In the table there are tens of thousands of clones, around 83% of which are singletons. The sequences come from PBMCs, collected from a glioma patient whose treatment included an IDH1 peptide vaccine. These receptors were collected from a man younger than 45 with glioma.

V and J are TRBV28 and TRBJ2-5; possible D gene TRBD2, 7 bases. CDR1 and CDR2 from the germline V gene are MDHEN and SYDVKM. CDR3 length: 14 amino acids. Trimming removed 2 bases from V and 6 bases from J, with 13 bases in between. CDR3 amino acids: CASSLPGGKKTQYF. The CDR3 region has the DNA TGTGCCAGCAGTTTACCGGGGGGCAAAAAGACCCAGTACTTC.

The chain employs TRBV21-1 and TRBJ2-4; the D call in the table, TRBD1, was not verified against the DNA. TRBV21-1 is assigned pseudogene status. The CDR3 sequence is 17 residues long. CDR3 sequence (DNA): TGTGCCAGCAGCCGATGGACAGGGGGCAAGGCCAAAAACATTCAGTACTTC. It is translated as CASSRWTGGKAKNIQYF.

V gene TRBV18 combines with J gene TRBJ1-2; 9 nucleotides match TRBD1. From germline, CDR1 is KGHSH and CDR2 LQKENI. CDR3 length: 14 amino acids. V trimming: 5 bases; J trimming: 2 bases; junction bases outside the gene matches: 3. The CDR3 loop is CASSGTGQNYGYTF. CDR3 DNA: TGTGCCAGCTCAGGGACAGGGCAAAACTATGGCTACACCTTC. The complete variable domain, with remaining parts taken from reference TRBV18 and TRBJ1-2, reads NAGVMQNPRHLVRRRGQEARLRCSPMKGHSHVYWYRQLPEEGLKFMVYLQKENIIDESGMPKERFSAEFPKEGPSILRIQQVVRGDSAAYFCASSGTGQNYGYTFGSGTRLTVV.

The chain links TRBV5-1 to TRBJ2-7; maybe TRBD1 (6 bases). In germline, CDR1 is SGHRS, CDR2 YFSETQ. This CDR3 is 16 amino acids long. V dropped 4 bases and J dropped 0 bases, with 17 bases sitting between them. CDR3 region: CASSKNDRYYSYEQYF. The CDR3 DNA is TGCGCCAGCAGCAAAAACGACAGGTACTACTCCTACGAGCAGTACTTC.

V is TRBV5-1 and J is TRBJ2-1; a possible D gene is TRBD2 (6 bases). CDR3 length: 15 amino acids. Trimming stripped 0 bases from V and 10 bases from J, with 17 bases between. The germline V gene has CDR1 SGHRS and CDR2 YFSETQ. This CDR3 is CASSLGGTAALEQFF. DNA for the CDR3: TGCGCCAGCAGCTTGGGGGGGACTGCGGCCTTGGAGCAGTTCTTC.

V and J are TRBV13 and TRBJ1-6, with D uncertain. Deletions cut 1 base from V and 9 bases from J, with 7 bases between. Germline V gene sequence: CDR1 PRHDT, CDR2 FYEKMQ (reference sequence). CDR3 length: 13 amino acids. As DNA, the CDR3 is TGTGCCAGCAGCTTAGACAGATTTTCACCCCTCCACTTT. This codes for CASSLDRFSPLHF.

This chain joins TRBV18 and TRBJ2-3; D is unresolved. The ends were cut back, 0 bases at V and 3 bases at J, with 13 bases in the middle. The CDR3 spans 16 residues. In germline, CDR1 is KGHSH, CDR2 LQKENI. The CDR3 sequence is CASSPPGRYWTDTQYF. The CDR3 DNA follows: TGTGCCAGCTCACCACCGGGCCGGTACTGGACAGATACGCAGTATTTT.

The sample holds one count of this clone. The chain has TRBV29-1 and TRBJ2-5, with 8 bases fitting TRBD2. The CDR3 extends over 12 amino acids. The trim removed 4 bases at V and 4 bases at J, leaving 2 bases unmatched. Germline V gene sequence: CDR1 SQVTM, CDR2 ANQGSEA. CDR3 bases: TGCAGCGTTGCGGCGGGGGGAGAGACCCAGTACTTC. Translating it yields CSVAAGGETQYF.

The chain uses TRBV5-1 and TRBJ2-1; 7 nucleotides match TRBD2. Trimming cost V 4 bases and J 4 bases; bases outside gene matches: 17. The CDR3 extends over 18 amino acids. Germline V gives CDR1 SGHRS, CDR2 YFSETQ. CDR3 in amino acids: CASSGQGDGGTQYNEQFF. CDR3 coding DNA: TGCGCCAGCAGCGGGCAAGGGGACGGGGGGACCCAATACAATGAGCAGTTCTTC.

V and J are TRBV27 and TRBJ1-2; TRBD1 might be the D (5 bases). From germline, CDR1 is MNHEY and CDR2 SMNVEV (reference sequence). The CDR3 has 14 amino acids. V dropped 6 bases and J dropped 4 bases, with 15 bases sitting between them. CDR3: CASRRQSGGYGYTF. CDR3 in DNA: TGTGCCAGCAGGAGACAGTCCGGGGGCTATGGCTACACCTTC.

This clone has more than one count but fewer than ten. The rearrangement joins TRBV14 to TRBJ1-1, with 8 bases that match TRBD1. J lost 0 bases, V lost 4 bases, and 4 bases had no gene match. This CDR3 has 15 residues. Germline V gene lookup returns CDR1 SGHDN and CDR2 FVKESK. CDR3: CASSRLDRVNTEAFF. DNA of the CDR3: TGTGCCAGCAGCCGATTGGACAGGGTGAACACTGAAGCTTTCTTT.

The chain combines TRBV29-1 with TRBJ2-3; maybe TRBD2 (6 bases). Germline V CDR1 and CDR2: SQVTM, ANQGSEA. The V gene lost 6 bases and the J gene lost 0 bases, with 10 bases spanning the gap. The CDR3 is 13 amino acids. CDR3 loop: CSVVGTSTDTQYF. CDR3 in DNA: TGCAGCGTGGTGGGGACTAGCACAGATACGCAGTATTTT.

This clone was seen a handful of times. The CDR3 spells CASSFSGQGPNQPQHF. The CDR3 coding sequence is TGTGCCAGCAGCTTTTCGGGACAGGGTCCCAATCAGCCCCAGCATTTT. The rearrangement uses TRBV7-2 and TRBJ1-5; 9 bases match TRBD1. The CDR3 has 16 residues. Unmatched junction bases numbered 6, after V lost 3 bases and J lost 3 bases. Germline CDR1 and CDR2: SGHTA and FQGNSA.

The V gene is TRBV25-1, the J gene TRBJ2-7; 12 bases are a match to TRBD2. The CDR3 has 16 amino acids. V lost 6 bases to trimming and J lost 3 bases; unmatched junction nucleotides: 9. Germline V gene lookup returns CDR1 MGHDK and CDR2 SYGVNS. CDR3 protein: CASSLPGLAGYYEQYF. As DNA, the CDR3 is TGTGCCAGCAGCCTACCAGGACTAGCGGGGTACTACGAGCAGTACTTC.

The V gene is TRBV2, the J gene TRBJ1-2, with 9 bases matching TRBD1. V lost 6 bases and J lost 4; bases outside the gene matches: 6. This CDR3 comprises 14 residues. Germline V gene sequence: CDR1 SNHLY, CDR2 FYNNEI. CDR3 region: CASSDTGGSYGYTF. The DNA for the CDR3 is TGTGCCAGCAGCGACACAGGGGGCAGCTATGGCTACACCTTC. The full variable domain, in which reference TRBV2 and TRBJ1-2 provide the parts outside the CDR3, is EPEVTQTPSHQVTQMGQEVILRCVPISNHLYFYWYRQILGQKVEFLVSFYNNEISEKSEIFDDQFSVERPDGSNFTLKIRSTKLEDSAMYFCASSDTGGSYGYTFGSGTRLTVV.

CDR3 residues: CASSPLGGATEAFF. As DNA, the CDR3 is TGTGCCAGCAGCCCCTTAGGGGGGGCCACTGAAGCTTTCTTT. The rearrangement links TRBV14 to TRBJ1-1; possible D gene TRBD1, 6 bases. CDR3 length: 14 amino acids. V gave up 4 bases and J gave up 4 bases, with 13 bases separating them. Looked up from germline, CDR1 is SGHDN and CDR2 is FVKESK.

The rearrangement uses TRBV9 and TRBJ1-5; 8 bases fit TRBD1. The CDR3 loop spans 14 amino acids. Germline V CDR1 and CDR2: SGDLS, YYNGEE. V was pared by 5 bases and J by 7 bases, with 8 bases of the junction left unmatched. This CDR3 is CASSIGSGGQPQHF. The CDR3 DNA sequence: TGTGCCAGCAGTATCGGATCAGGGGGCCAGCCCCAGCATTTT.

The gene calls are TRBV10-3 and TRBJ1-4; 8 bases match TRBD1. The CDR3 length is 14 residues. The germline CDR1 and CDR2 sequences are ENHRY and SYGVKD. The J segment lost 11 bases and the V segment lost 6 bases, leaving 11 bases of the junction unmatched. CDR3 in DNA: TGTGCCATCAGCCAGGACAGGGAACGTCGGAAACTGTTTTTT. Translated, it gives CAISQDRERRKLFF.

The genes are TRBV5-6 and TRBJ1-5, with 10 bases identical to TRBD1. Germline V gene lookup returns CDR1 SGHDT and CDR2 YYEEEE. The CDR3 contains 15 residues. The V gene end was trimmed by 2 bases and the J gene end by 3 bases; junction bases not matched to a gene: 2. CDR3: CASSFGTGVNQPQHF. The CDR3 nucleotides read TGTGCCAGCAGCTTTGGGACAGGGGTCAATCAGCCCCAGCATTTT.

This chain links TRBV5-4 with TRBJ1-1; D is unclear. V lost 0 bases to trimming and J lost 3 bases, with 12 bases between them. The CDR3 spans 15 residues. From germline, CDR1 is SGHNT and CDR2 YYREEE (reference sequence). CDR3 sequence reads: CASSLGGVLYTEAFF. DNA for the CDR3: TGTGCCAGCAGCTTGGGCGGGGTCTTGTACACTGAAGCTTTCTTT.